One and the same sample provided the 29 T cell receptor beta chains below, sequenced in a study of T cells after yellow fever vaccination. TCRdb passed the 5' RACE reads through MiXCR, listing each CDR3 protein once. The sample shows hundreds of thousands of distinct CDR3 sequences, under 15% of them seen only once. Sequenced here: CD4+ T cells sorted from PBMCs, sampled 15 days after the yellow fever booster vaccination. Every receptor here comes from a man aged 18-30 years who received the YFV17D yellow fever vaccine.

The rearrangement joins TRBV18 to TRBJ2-5; the D gene is possibly TRBD2 (6 bases). The length of the CDR3 is 14 residues. CDR1 is KGHSH, CDR2 LQKENI, per germline. The V end lost 0 bases, the J end lost 3 bases, and 8 bases lay between the germline ends. The CDR3 here is CASSPPWGEETQYF. The CDR3 DNA sequence: TGTGCCAGCTCACCACCGTGGGGGGAAGAGACCCAGTACTTC. Full variable domain (remainder filled in from reference TRBV18 and TRBJ2-5): NAGVMQNPRHLVRRRGQEARLRCSPMKGHSHVYWYRQLPEEGLKFMVYLQKENIIDESGMPKERFSAEFPKEGPSILRIQQVVRGDSAAYFCASSPPWGEETQYFGPGTRLLVL.

The V and J genes are TRBV9 and TRBJ1-3; a weak D match, TRBD1 (5 bases). The V end was cut by 0 bases, the J end by 0 bases, with 10 bases between. Per germline, CDR1 SGDLS and CDR2 YYNGEE. The CDR3 is 16 amino acids. The CDR3 nucleotides are TGTGCCAGCAGCGTAGTGGGGGGAATCTCTGGAAACACCATATATTTT. This codes for CASSVVGGISGNTIYF.

The V gene is TRBV5-1, the J gene TRBJ2-5; D gene unclear. Trimming shortened V by 0 bases and J by 9 bases, and 15 bases separated the two germline ends. The CDR3 totals 14 residues. Germline V lookup: CDR1 SGHRS, CDR2 YFSETQ. The CDR3 region is CASSLEASLAAQYF. CDR3 nucleotide sequence: TGCGCCAGCAGCTTGGAGGCCAGTCTGGCAGCCCAGTACTTC.

The chain has TRBV20-1 and TRBJ2-7; the D is unclear. The germline V gene encodes CDR1 DFQATT and CDR2 SNEGSKA (reference sequence). The CDR3 loop spans 16 amino acids. Trimming took off 3 bases at V and 3 bases at J, with 21 bases between the two ends. This chain's CDR3 is CSARAYELSGSYEQYF. The CDR3 bases are TGCAGTGCTAGGGCCTACGAGCTGTCGGGCAGCTACGAGCAGTACTTC.

This sequence joins TRBV7-9 and TRBJ2-3; 7 nucleotides match TRBD2. Germline lookup yields CDR1 SEHNR and CDR2 FQNEAQ (reference sequence). V shed 5 bases, J shed 1 base, and the junction held 3 bases outside the gene matches. The CDR3 is made up of 14 amino acids. DNA of the CDR3: TGTGCCAGCAGCAAGACTAGCCGCACAGATACGCAGTATTTT. Protein product: CASSKTSRTDTQYF.

The rearrangement joins TRBV5-1 to TRBJ2-4; tentative D call: TRBD2 (5 bases). The CDR3 has 13 amino acids. Germline CDR1 SGHRS, CDR2 YFSETQ. V was cut by 4 bases and J by 7 bases, with 12 bases left in between. CDR3 in amino acids: CASSPDFGNIQYF. In DNA form, the CDR3 reads TGCGCCAGCAGCCCGGACTTCGGGAACATTCAGTACTTC.

This clonotype occurred many times. This chain links TRBV7-2 with TRBJ2-3, with 9 bases matching TRBD2. This CDR3 is built from 16 residues. V dropped 6 bases and J dropped 2; count of bases not matched to a gene: 9. Germline CDR1 SGHTA, CDR2 FQGNSA. The CDR3 region has the DNA TGTGCCAGCAGAACCCAGCGGGGGGCCTACACAGATACGCAGTATTTT. Amino acid sequence: CASRTQRGAYTDTQYF.

In this sample, this clonotype turned up a few times. The chain combines TRBV7-9 with TRBJ2-2; TRBD2 matches 9 bases. There are 16 residues in the CDR3. V trimming: 5 bases; J trimming: 6 bases; junction bases outside the gene matches: 10. The germline CDR1 and CDR2 sequences are SEHNR and FQNEAQ (reference sequence). The CDR3, as DNA: TGTGCCAGCAGCCAAGCTAGCGGGACTAACTCCGGGGAGCTGTTTTTT. It is translated as CASSQASGTNSGELFF.

At least ten counts were recorded for this clonotype. The chain couples TRBV2 to TRBJ1-1; 9 bases agree with TRBD1. Germline V CDR1 and CDR2: SNHLY, FYNNEI. This CDR3 spans 12 amino acids. Unmatched junction bases numbered 0, after V lost 6 bases and J lost 4 bases. This CDR3 is CASRDRGTEAFF. The CDR3 DNA is TGTGCCAGCAGGGACAGGGGCACTGAAGCTTTCTTT.

This clonotype was seen a few times. CDR3 region: CASSLAQGVTDTQYF. Here the CDR3 DNA reads TGTGCCAGCAGCTTAGCTCAGGGGGTGACAGATACGCAGTATTTT. The rearrangement links TRBV7-2 to TRBJ2-3; 7 bases align to TRBD1. The J segment lost 3 bases and the V segment lost 0 bases, leaving 3 bases of the junction unmatched. The CDR3 is 15 residues long. The germline gives CDR1 SGHTA, CDR2 FQGNSA.

This clonotype has just a few counts. This chain joins TRBV18 and TRBJ2-1, with D unclear. Germline-derived CDR1 and CDR2 are KGHSH and LQKENI. The CDR3 runs to 13 residues. V was trimmed by 0 bases and J by 15 bases, leaving 15 bases between them. This CDR3 is CASSPPVSSYRFF. CDR3 coding DNA: TGTGCCAGCTCACCACCGGTTTCCAGTTACCGGTTCTTC.

In its sample, this clonotype was seen a few times. V and J are TRBV18 and TRBJ1-2; 7 bases agree with TRBD1. V gave up 0 bases and J gave up 3 bases; unmatched junction bases: 10. The CDR3 is 17 amino acids. Germline values: CDR1 KGHSH, CDR2 LQKENI. The CDR3 loop reads CASSPPGTPQGDYGYTF. The CDR3 nucleotides are TGTGCCAGCTCACCACCGGGGACACCTCAGGGGGACTATGGCTACACCTTC.

This clonotype was seen more than once but under ten times. The chain employs TRBV7-9 and TRBJ2-3; D may be TRBD1 or TRBD2 (6 bases each). CDR3 length: 16 residues. From germline, CDR1 is SEHNR and CDR2 FQNEAQ (reference sequence). V was pared by 5 bases and J by 5 bases, with 20 bases between. The CDR3 reads CASSPGSGRGGDTQYF. In DNA form, the CDR3 reads TGTGCCAGCAGCCCGGGATCGGGCAGGGGAGGAGATACGCAGTATTTT.

The V and J genes are TRBV20-1 and TRBJ2-7; TRBD1 matches at 7 bases. The CDR3 spans 15 residues. CDR1 DFQATT and CDR2 SNEGSKA come from the germline V gene (reference sequence). The ends lost 4 bases at V and 3 bases at J; junction bases unmatched: 12. This chain's CDR3 is CSATLSGRGHYEQYF. The CDR3, as DNA: TGCAGTGCTACCCTTTCTGGAAGGGGGCACTACGAGCAGTACTTC.

V is TRBV7-8 and J is TRBJ2-3; no definite D call. Germline V gene sequence: CDR1 SGHVS, CDR2 FQNEAQ. The CDR3 spans 16 residues. The V end lost 4 bases, the J end lost 6 bases, and 20 bases lay between the germline ends. DNA of the CDR3: TGTGCCAGCAGCTCCCGCTCCACCTCATACAGTGATACGCAGTATTTT. Translated: CASSSRSTSYSDTQYF.

This clonotype was observed a handful of times. V is TRBV6-5 and J is TRBJ1-1, with TRBD1 matching 7 bases. The CDR3 loop spans 14 amino acids. Germline CDR1 reads MNHEY; CDR2 reads SVGAGI. The trim removed 8 bases at V and 3 bases at J, leaving 9 bases unmatched. The CDR3 region has the DNA TGTGCCAGCCACGACAGGGATGTACACACTGAAGCTTTCTTT. Protein: CASHDRDVHTEAFF.

This clonotype was seen only a few times. CDR3 residues: CASGKTGGLNYGYTF. CDR3 nucleotides: TGTGCCAGTGGAAAAACAGGGGGCCTTAACTATGGCTACACCTTC. The genes are TRBV19 and TRBJ1-2, with 9 nucleotides matching TRBD1. The CDR3 covers 15 residues. From germline, CDR1 is LNHDA and CDR2 SQIVND (reference sequence). Germline trimming cut 8 bases from V and 1 base from J; bases unmatched to any gene: 8.

This clonotype was found many times. This chain links TRBV3-2 with TRBJ2-3; the table calls TRBD1, which could not be checked here. TRBV3-2 is deemed a pseudogene. CDR3 length: 17 residues. The CDR3 loop is CASSPRGQGYCADTQYF. The CDR3 DNA is TGTGCCAGCAGCCCACGGGGACAGGGCTATTGCGCAGATACGCAGTATTTT.

This chain joins TRBV12-3 or TRBV12-4 and TRBJ1-1; 8 bases align to TRBD1. The CDR3 is 13 amino acids. Losses at the gene ends were 3 bases for V and 11 bases for J; bases not matched to a gene: 8. The CDR3 region has the DNA TGTGCCAGCAGTTTTCAGGGGGCGGGGAATGCTTTCTTT. Translating it yields CASSFQGAGNAFF.

This clonotype was observed a few times. CDR3 protein: CASSGLAGGEQFF. CDR3 nucleotides: TGTGCCAGCAGTGGATTAGCGGGGGGTGAGCAGTTCTTC. The rearrangement joins TRBV25-1 to TRBJ2-1; 10 nucleotides line up with TRBD2. The germline CDR1 and CDR2 sequences are MGHDK and SYGVNS. J was trimmed by 9 bases and V by 4 bases; bases with no gene match: 3. CDR3 length equals 13 residues.

The rearrangement uses TRBV20-1 and TRBJ1-2; the match to TRBD1 covers 7 bases. Germline lookup yields CDR1 DFQATT and CDR2 SNEGSKA (reference sequence). There are 12 residues in the CDR3. With V trimmed by 2 bases and J by 3 bases, 0 bases remained unmatched. DNA of the CDR3: TGCAGTGCTAGACAGGGGGACTATGGCTACACCTTC. Protein: CSARQGDYGYTF.

The chain has TRBV7-9 and TRBJ1-6, with 7 bases matching TRBD1. The CDR3 has 15 amino acids. The germline CDR1 and CDR2 sequences are SEHNR and FQNEAQ (reference sequence). Trimming cost V 1 base and J 7 bases; bases outside gene matches: 4. CDR3 in amino acids: CASSLVGTENSPLHF. The CDR3 nucleotides read TGTGCCAGCAGCTTAGTGGGGACAGAAAATTCACCCCTCCACTTT. Drawing the rest from reference TRBV7-9 and TRBJ1-6, the complete variable domain is DTGVSQNPRHKITKRGQNVTFRCDPISEHNRLYWYRQTLGQGPEFLTYFQNEAQLEKSRLLSDRFSAERPKGSFSTLEIQRTEQGDSAMYLCASSLVGTENSPLHFGNGTRLTVT.

This clonotype has only a few counts. The chain has TRBV12-3 or TRBV12-4 and TRBJ2-1, with a weak D call TRBD1 (6 bases). V lost 5 bases and J 9 bases, leaving 14 bases between the germline ends. CDR3 size: 13 residues. CDR3 residues: CASSRREGGEQFF. CDR3 nucleotide sequence: TGTGCCAGCAGTCGCCGGGAAGGGGGTGAGCAGTTCTTC.

The V gene is TRBV12-3 or TRBV12-4, the J gene TRBJ1-1, with D perhaps TRBD1 (6 bases). The CDR3 contains 15 residues. Trimming removed 3 bases from V and 5 bases from J, with 16 bases in between. In DNA, the CDR3 is TGTGCCAGCAGTTTGACAGGCGGAGGGGGTACTGAAGCTTTCTTT. Its protein is CASSLTGGGGTEAFF.

This clonotype appeared many times. The V and J genes are TRBV9 and TRBJ2-7; 7 nucleotides line up with TRBD2. The CDR3 runs to 15 residues. With V trimmed by 4 bases and J by 0 bases, 7 bases remained unmatched. Looked up from germline, CDR1 is SGDLS and CDR2 is YYNGEE. The CDR3 bases are TGTGCCAGCAGCCCCCACCGGACTAGCTCCTACGAGCAGTACTTC. Its protein is CASSPHRTSSYEQYF.

This clonotype was picked up a small number of times. The genes are TRBV6-5 and TRBJ1-6; 7 bases are a match to TRBD1. The CDR3 has 16 amino acids. Trimming cost V 1 base and J 6 bases; bases outside gene matches: 6. Germline V lookup: CDR1 MNHEY, CDR2 SVGAGI. The CDR3 spells CASSYFLGQSNSPLHF. The CDR3 coding sequence is TGTGCCAGCAGTTACTTCTTGGGACAGTCTAATTCACCCCTCCACTTT.

This clonotype was seen a few times. The chain couples TRBV28 to TRBJ2-3; unclear D gene. Trimming took 3 bases from V and 1 from J, leaving 14 bases between them. The CDR3 is 16 amino acids. In germline, CDR1 is MDHEN, CDR2 SYDVKM. The CDR3 is CASSLPKAWGTDTQYF. CDR3 in DNA: TGTGCCAGCAGTTTGCCCAAAGCCTGGGGCACAGATACGCAGTATTTT.

CDR3 protein: CASSQDTGDGGYTF. CDR3 in DNA: TGTGCCAGCAGCCAAGACACAGGGGATGGAGGCTACACCTTC. The V call is TRBV4-2, the J call TRBJ1-2, with 7 bases that match TRBD1. CDR3 length equals 14 residues. The V segment lost 0 bases and the J segment 8 bases; nucleotides outside the gene matches: 6. Per germline, CDR1 LGHNA and CDR2 YNFKEQ.

This clonotype was seen repeatedly, ten times or more. The rearrangement uses TRBV5-4 and TRBJ2-1; 8 nucleotides align to TRBD2. Unmatched junction bases numbered 4, after V lost 1 base and J lost 4 bases. There are 15 residues in the CDR3. Germline V gene data show CDR1 as SGHNT and CDR2 as YYREEE (reference sequence). CDR3: CASSLPGGVYNEQFF. CDR3 bases: TGTGCCAGCAGCTTGCCCGGGGGGGTATACAATGAGCAGTTCTTC.